This TCR beta chain was identified during a study of shared clonotypes between healthy human individuals (TCRdb year 2020). Study-wide context: The cohort comprised two women and a few men aged 18 to 49 years. For each donor, three plates each were used for CD4 naive and CD4 memory, two plates were used for CD8 naive, and one plate was used for CD8 memory. To estimate repertoire size and how much clonotype sharing occurs between individuals, the study deeply sequenced the blood TCR repertoires of five healthy adults. To increase sequencing depth and limit assay-specific biases, different laboratories used diverse techniques to prepare libraries and sequence TCR repertoires. Leukapheresis yielded between about 0.9 and 8.9 billion PBMCs per donor. Overall study outcomes, separate from this receptor: Sampling was restricted to blood, and TCR repertoires in tissues likely differ from the TCR repertoires found in blood. Incomplete sequencing was indicated by rarefaction of sorted-subset datasets, despite the large sequencing depth. Pairwise subsampling led to the expectation that sequencing depth would affect the degree of clonotype sharing among donors. When several donors were compared, the shared fraction of clonotypes was about 5% for naive CD4, around 4% for naive CD8, more than 2% for memory CD4, and around 0.4% for memory CD8. Larger estimated clonotype richness was generally found for naive subsets than for memory subsets. Compared with non-shared clonotypes, the clonotypes found in all four sorted-subset donors had higher generation probabilities. Because the study included a small number of donors, the genetic and exposure-history diversity represented was limited.

Unmatched junction bases come to 3, with V trimmed by 0 bases and J by 10 bases. The germline V gene supplies CDR1 SGHDN and CDR2 FVKESK. From its cysteine to its phenylalanine, the CDR3 spans 14 amino acids. Only the CDR3 DNA is retained, 42 bases long and in frame from the first base. CD8 naive samples consisted of CD45RO-negative cells that were positively selected for CCR7, yielding a CD45RA+CCR7+ population without TemRA cells. Donors were healthy HIV-negative adults with no recently reported acute infections or vaccinations. Every donor was a Caucasian adult living in Nashville, Tennessee, USA. After blood collection by leukapheresis, PBMCs were isolated using Ficoll-Histopaque density gradient centrifugation and then cryopreserved in the vapor phase of liquid nitrogen. Analytical flow cytometry was used to check the purity and quantity of each magnetically sorted T cell population. Genomic DNA was isolated from every sorted fraction and measured by UV absorbance on a Nanodrop 2000c.

Using the deep immunoSEQ assay, TCR CDR3 regions were amplified from genomic DNA by multiplex PCR. Extracted genomic DNA from each cell subset was distributed evenly across all wells of several immunoSEQ 96-well plates, and each plate was treated as a replicate. For sorted subsets, around 200 ng genomic DNA, equal to approximately 30,000 T cell genomes, was loaded into each replicate PCR. The purified libraries were quantified using a Qubit 3.0 fluorometer, sized with a Bioanalyzer 2100, and then quantified again using the KAPA Library Quantification kit. Every immunoSEQ 96-well plate was sequenced on a dedicated single-read 150-cycle Illumina NextSeq 550 flow cell. The study's processing was this. Because the immunoSEQ output held only junctional sequences and lacked quality scores, the filtering could not match the filtering applied to full-length reads. Sequences were annotated with PyIR, a Python wrapper for IgBLAST v1.9, and V/J genes and CDR3 were assigned using IMGT germline references. Any read was removed if the V/J assignment was weak (E-value above 1e-6), the CDR3 was missing, or the read contained stop codons, out-of-frame junctions, or ambiguous translated residues. A V3J clonotype was defined by an identical inferred V gene, J gene, and CDR3 amino acid sequence. To compute the percentage overlap between repertoires, the number of shared unique clonotypes was divided by the size of the smaller repertoire. RTK rarefaction, the Chao1 estimator, and Recon v2.1 estimates of unobserved clonotypes were used to assess repertoire richness. Generation probabilities for all TCRbeta clonotypes obtained by the gDNA method from a few donors were computed using OLGA. As stored in TCRdb, this immuneACCESS dataset retains in-frame rearrangements with V and J assigned. A fraction of the clones does not appear; measured against another copy, unresolved V genes explain less than half of the discrepancy, and the remainder lacks a known reason. From that table come the V and J calls and clone size; the DNA was used to work out D and trimming. Recorded for this sample are roughly 2.1 million clones; about 92% of them occurred a single time. Approximately 1.7% of the sample is in the top ten clones.

Of note for this clone: It has no known antigen specificity. No base qualities exist here, and no much larger clone lies one base off it.

This clonotype was sampled from a man between 18 and 35 years old in good health. Some clones in this sample may be carry-over from other donors' samples. Sequencing was done on a sample of naive CD8+ T cells from PBMCs. Taken with the paper, the label for cell subset or site translates to: CD45RA+CCR7+. The receptor chain draws on TRBV14 and TRBJ2-1; TRBD2 lines up with 10 middle nucleotides. CDR3 loop: CASSQEEREGEQFF. The nucleotides read TGTGCCAGCAGCCAAGAAGAGCGGGAGGGGGAGCAGTTCTTC.